This TCR beta chain emerged from a study of human T cells and chemical hapten exposure. Turning to the study itself: Patch tests put 0.01% DPC on the upper back, read at 6 days.

TCRdb re-analysed the RACE reads in MiXCR, keeping a single row per CDR3 protein. The repertoire holds under 450,000 distinct CDR3 sequences, with roughly 5% as singletons. Regarding time point: patch test 1, 2 weeks after DPC sensitization. Treatment of the sample: therapeutic diphenylcyclopropenone sensitization with weekly scalp DPC. At every patch-test visit, blood was drawn before the patch test was applied. This clonotype has ten or more counts. Trimming took 3 bases from V and 10 from J; bases not matched to a gene: 6. Germline lookup yields CDR1 MNHEY and CDR2 SMNVEV (reference sequence). The CDR3 is made up of 14 amino acids.

The chain employs TRBV27 and TRBJ1-6; TRBD1 agrees at 7 bases. The origin of this receptor is a woman in her fifties or sixties with alopecia areata. Some clones in this sample may be carry-over from other donors' samples. The sequencing used whole blood, collected in connection with sensitization to the hapten diphenylcyclopropenone (DPC). The CDR3 DNA reads TGTGCCAGCAGTTTCTCAGGGGGGAGATCACCCCTCCACTTT. Protein: CASSFSGGRSPLHF.